This paragraph reports one T cell receptor (beta chain). There are 12 residues in the CDR3. The germline V gene encodes CDR1 LNHDA and CDR2 SQIVND (reference sequence). Deletions cut 6 bases from V and 4 bases from J, with 9 bases between. This table comes from immunoSEQ multiplex PCR, and its TCRdb copy is limited to in-frame clones, with some not included. This repertoire shows approximately 460,000 clones, approximately 89% found once; its top ten account for 0.9%. These data come from a study of blood T cell repertoires in COVID-19. About the study: Samples of COVID-19 (acute and convalescent) were obtained from the United States, Italy and Spain.

The J gene is TRBJ1-2, the V gene TRBV19; no definite D call. The receptor was derived from a man aged 18 to 29 with COVID-19, enrolled during active disease. The sample taken for sequencing was peripheral blood. The CDR3 coding sequence is TGTGCCAGTAGAATGGCGGGCTATGGCTACACCTTC. Its translation: CASRMAGYGYTF.